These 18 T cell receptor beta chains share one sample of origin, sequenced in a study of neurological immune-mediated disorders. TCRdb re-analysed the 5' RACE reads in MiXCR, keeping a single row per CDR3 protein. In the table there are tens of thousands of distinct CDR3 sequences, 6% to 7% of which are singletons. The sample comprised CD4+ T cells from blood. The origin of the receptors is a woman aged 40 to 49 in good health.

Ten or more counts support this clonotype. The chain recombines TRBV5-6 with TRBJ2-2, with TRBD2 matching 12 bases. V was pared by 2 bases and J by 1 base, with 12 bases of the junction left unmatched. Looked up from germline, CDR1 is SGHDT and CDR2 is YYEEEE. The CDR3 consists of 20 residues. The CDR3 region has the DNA TGTGCCAGCAGCTTCAGGACTAGCGGGACGGGGACGGGGAACACCGGGGAGCTGTTTTTT. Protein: CASSFRTSGTGTGNTGELFF. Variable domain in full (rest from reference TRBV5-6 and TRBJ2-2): DAGVTQSPTHLIKTRGQQVTLRCSPKSGHDTVSWYQQALGQGPQFIFQYYEEEERQRGNFPDRFSGHQFPNYSSELNVNALLLGDSALYLCASSFRTSGTGTGNTGELFFGEGSRLTVL.

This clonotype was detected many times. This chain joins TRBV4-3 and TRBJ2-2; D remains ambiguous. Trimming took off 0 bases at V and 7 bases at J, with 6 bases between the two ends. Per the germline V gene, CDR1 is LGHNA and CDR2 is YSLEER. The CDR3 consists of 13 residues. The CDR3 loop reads CASSQDVDGELFF. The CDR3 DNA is TGCGCCAGCAGCCAAGATGTGGACGGGGAGCTGTTTTTT.

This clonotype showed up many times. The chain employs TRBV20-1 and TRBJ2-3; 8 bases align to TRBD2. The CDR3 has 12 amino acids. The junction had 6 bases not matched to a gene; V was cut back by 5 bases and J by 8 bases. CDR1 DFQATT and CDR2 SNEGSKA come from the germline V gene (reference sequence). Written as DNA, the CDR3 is TGCAGTGCTGAGCGGGAGCGAGTTACGCAGTATTTT. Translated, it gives CSAERERVTQYF.

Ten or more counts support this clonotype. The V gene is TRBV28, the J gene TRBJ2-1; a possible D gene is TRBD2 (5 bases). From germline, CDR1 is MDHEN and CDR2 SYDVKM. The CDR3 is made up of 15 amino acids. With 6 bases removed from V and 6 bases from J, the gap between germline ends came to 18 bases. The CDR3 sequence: CASRIRDLDLNEQFF. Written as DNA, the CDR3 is TGTGCCAGCAGAATCCGGGATTTAGATCTCAATGAGCAGTTCTTC.

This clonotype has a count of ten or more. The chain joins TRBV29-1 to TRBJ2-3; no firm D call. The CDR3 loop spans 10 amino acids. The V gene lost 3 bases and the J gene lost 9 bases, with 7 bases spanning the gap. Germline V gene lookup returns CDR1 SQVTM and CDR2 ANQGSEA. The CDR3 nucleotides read TGCAGCGTTGAGACCCTAACGCAGTATTTT. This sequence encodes CSVETLTQYF.

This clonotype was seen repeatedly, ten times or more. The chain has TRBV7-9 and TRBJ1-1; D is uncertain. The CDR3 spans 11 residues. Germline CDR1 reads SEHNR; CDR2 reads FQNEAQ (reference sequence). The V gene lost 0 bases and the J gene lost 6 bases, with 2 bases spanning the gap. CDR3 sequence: CASSLASEAFF. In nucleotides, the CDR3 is TGTGCCAGCAGCTTAGCCTCTGAAGCTTTCTTT.

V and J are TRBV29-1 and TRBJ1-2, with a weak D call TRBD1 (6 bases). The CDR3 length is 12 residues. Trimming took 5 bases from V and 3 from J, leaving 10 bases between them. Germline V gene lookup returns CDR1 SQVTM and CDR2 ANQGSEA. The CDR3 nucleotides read TGCAGCGTTCTTGGACAGCACTATGGCTACACCTTC. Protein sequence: CSVLGQHYGYTF.

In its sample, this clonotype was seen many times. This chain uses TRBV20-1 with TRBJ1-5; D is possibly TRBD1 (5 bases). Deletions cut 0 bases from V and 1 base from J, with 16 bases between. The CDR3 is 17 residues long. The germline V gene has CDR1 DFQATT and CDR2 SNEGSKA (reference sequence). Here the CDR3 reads CSARDPTGQRSNQPQHF. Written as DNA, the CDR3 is TGCAGTGCTAGAGATCCTACAGGCCAAAGGAGCAATCAGCCCCAGCATTTT.

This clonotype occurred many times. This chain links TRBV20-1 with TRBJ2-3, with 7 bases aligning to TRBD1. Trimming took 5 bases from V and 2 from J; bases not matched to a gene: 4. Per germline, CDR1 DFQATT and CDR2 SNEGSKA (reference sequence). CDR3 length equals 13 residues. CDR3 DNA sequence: TGCAGTGCTGACAGGGTAGTCACAGATACGCAGTATTTT. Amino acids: CSADRVVTDTQYF.

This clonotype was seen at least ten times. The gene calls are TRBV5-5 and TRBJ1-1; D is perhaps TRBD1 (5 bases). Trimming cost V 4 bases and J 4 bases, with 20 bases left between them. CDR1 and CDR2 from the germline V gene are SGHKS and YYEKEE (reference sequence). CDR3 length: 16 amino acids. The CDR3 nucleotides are TGTGCCAGCAGCAAGGGACCGGTATTCAAAGGCACTGAAGCTTTCTTT. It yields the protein CASSKGPVFKGTEAFF.

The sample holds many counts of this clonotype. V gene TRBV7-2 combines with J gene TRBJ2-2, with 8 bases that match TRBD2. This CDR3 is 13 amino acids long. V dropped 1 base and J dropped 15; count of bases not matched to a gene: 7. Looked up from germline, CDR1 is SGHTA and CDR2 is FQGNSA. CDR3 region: CASSLVLAGLVFF. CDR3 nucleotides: TGTGCCAGCAGCTTAGTCCTAGCGGGTTTAGTGTTTTTT.

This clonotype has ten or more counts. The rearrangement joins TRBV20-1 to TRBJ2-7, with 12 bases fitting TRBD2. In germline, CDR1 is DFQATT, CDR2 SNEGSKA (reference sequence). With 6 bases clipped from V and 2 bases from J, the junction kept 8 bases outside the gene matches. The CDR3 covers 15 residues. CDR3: CSAKTSGRIPYEQYF. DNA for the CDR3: TGCAGTGCAAAGACTAGCGGGAGAATACCCTACGAGCAGTACTTC.

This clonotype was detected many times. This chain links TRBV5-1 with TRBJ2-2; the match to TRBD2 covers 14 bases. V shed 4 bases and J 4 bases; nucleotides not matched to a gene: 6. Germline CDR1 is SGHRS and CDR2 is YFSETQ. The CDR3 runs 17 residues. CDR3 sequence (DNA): TGCGCCAGCAGCCCCGGACTAGCGGGAGGATCCACCGGGGAGCTGTTTTTT. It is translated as CASSPGLAGGSTGELFF.

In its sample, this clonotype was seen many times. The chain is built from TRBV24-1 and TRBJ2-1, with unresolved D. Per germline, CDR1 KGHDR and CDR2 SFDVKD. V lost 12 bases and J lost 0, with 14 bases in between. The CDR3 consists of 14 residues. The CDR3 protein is CASADTNSYNEQFF. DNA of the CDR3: TGTGCCTCGGCAGACACGAACTCCTACAATGAGCAGTTCTTC.

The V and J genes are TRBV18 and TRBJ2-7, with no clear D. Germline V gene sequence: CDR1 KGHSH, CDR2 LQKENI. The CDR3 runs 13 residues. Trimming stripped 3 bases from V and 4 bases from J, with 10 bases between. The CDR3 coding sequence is TGTGCCAGCTCACCGGAAACAGCGTACGAGCAGTACTTC. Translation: CASSPETAYEQYF.

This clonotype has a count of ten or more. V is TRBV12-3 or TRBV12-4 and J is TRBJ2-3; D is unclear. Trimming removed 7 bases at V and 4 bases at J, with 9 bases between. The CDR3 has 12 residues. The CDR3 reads CASTPTSDTQYF. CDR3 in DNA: TGTGCCAGCACCCCTACCTCAGATACGCAGTATTTT.

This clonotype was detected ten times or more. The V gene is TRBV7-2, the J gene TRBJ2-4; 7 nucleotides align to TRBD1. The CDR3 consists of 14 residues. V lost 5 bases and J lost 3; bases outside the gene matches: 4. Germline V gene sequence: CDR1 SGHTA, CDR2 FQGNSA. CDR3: CASSIRDSKNIQYF. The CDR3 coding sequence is TGTGCCAGCAGCATCCGGGACAGCAAAAACATTCAGTACTTC.

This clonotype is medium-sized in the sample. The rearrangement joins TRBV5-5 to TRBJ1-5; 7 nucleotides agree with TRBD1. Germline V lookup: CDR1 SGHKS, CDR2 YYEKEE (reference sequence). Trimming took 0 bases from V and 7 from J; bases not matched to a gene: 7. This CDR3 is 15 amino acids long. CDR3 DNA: TGTGCCAGCAGCTTGGATGGGACAGTAACACAGCCCCAGCATTTT. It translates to CASSLDGTVTQPQHF.